This entry lists 21 T cell receptor beta chains sequenced from one sample in a study of blood T cell repertoires in COVID-19. Profiling relied on immunoSEQ multiplex PCR, and the TCRdb table lists in-frame clones only, not all of them. Seen here are 100,000 to 150,000 clones, 85% observed once, and the top ten hold about 6.2%. The sequenced sample consisted of peripheral blood. These receptor sequences come from a man older than 75 with active or convalescent COVID-19.

This chain connects TRBV19 to TRBJ1-1; maybe TRBD1 (6 bases). Germline V gene lookup returns CDR1 LNHDA and CDR2 SQIVND (reference sequence). The CDR3 extends over 15 amino acids. V shed 9 bases and J shed 0 bases, with 17 bases lying between them. In DNA, the CDR3 is TGTGCCAGCAGAGACAGGACTGGCATGAACACTGAAGCTTTCTTT. Its translation: CASRDRTGMNTEAFF. The full variable domain, completed using reference TRBV19 and TRBJ1-1, is DGGITQSPKYLFRKEGQNVTLSCEQNLNHDAMYWYRQDPGQGLRLIYYSQIVNDFQKGDIAEGYSVSREKKESFPLTVTSAQKNPTAFYLCASRDRTGMNTEAFFGQGTRLTVV.

The chain employs TRBV11-3 and TRBJ2-2, with a weak D call TRBD1 (6 bases). V dropped 1 base and J dropped 6 bases, with 27 bases sitting between them. CDR1 is SGHNT, CDR2 YENEEA, per germline. The CDR3 runs 20 residues. This CDR3 reads CASSLAFGTEQGQLAGELFF. CDR3 in DNA: TGTGCCAGCAGCTTAGCTTTCGGAACGGAACAGGGCCAATTGGCCGGGGAGCTGTTTTTT. The full variable domain, in which reference TRBV11-3 and TRBJ2-2 provide the parts outside the CDR3, is EAGVVQSPRYKIIEKKQPVAFWCNPISGHNTLYWYLQNLGQGPELLIRYENEEAVDDSQLPKDRFSAERLKGVDSTLKIQPAELGDSAVYLCASSLAFGTEQGQLAGELFFGEGSRLTVL.

The rearrangement joins TRBV27 to TRBJ2-5, with D tentatively TRBD2 (5 bases). Trimming left V 3 bases short and J 9 bases short, with 23 bases between. The CDR3 consists of 16 residues. CDR1 is MNHEY, CDR2 SMNVEV, per germline (reference sequence). The CDR3 protein is CASSLYGEKRPPAQYF. In DNA form, the CDR3 reads TGTGCCAGCAGTTTGTACGGGGAAAAGAGACCTCCGGCCCAGTACTTC.

To note about this clone: Other nucleotide sequences in the sample specify the same CDR3. The chain combines TRBV4-2 with TRBJ2-5; 7 positions agree with TRBD2. Per the germline V gene, CDR1 is LGHNA and CDR2 is YNFKEQ. V lost 1 base and J lost 3; bases outside the gene matches: 5. There are 15 residues in the CDR3. CDR3 in DNA: TGTGCCAGCAGCCAAGTGCCTAGCGGAGAAGAGACCCAGTACTTC. Amino acids: CASSQVPSGEETQYF.

The chain is built from TRBV14 and TRBJ2-7, with D perhaps matching TRBD2 (7 bases). The V and J ends lost 4 bases and 4 bases respectively, with 23 bases between them. The CDR3 sequence is 17 residues long. From germline, CDR1 is SGHDN and CDR2 FVKESK. CDR3 amino acids: CASSPLLGGGGRYEQYF. CDR3 nucleotides: TGTGCCAGCAGCCCCCTCCTAGGTGGCGGGGGCAGATACGAGCAGTACTTC.

The chain carries TRBV5-1 and TRBJ2-2; TRBD1 is a possible D gene (5 bases). Trimming shortened V by 4 bases and J by 5 bases, and 18 bases separated the two germline ends. The CDR3 sequence is 16 residues long. The germline CDR1 and CDR2 sequences are SGHRS and YFSETQ. CDR3 coding DNA: TGCGCCAGCAGCCCGCTCATTCAGGGTTTGACCGGGGAGCTGTTTTTT. Translated: CASSPLIQGLTGELFF.

The chain employs TRBV6-6 and TRBJ1-6; TRBD1 aligns across 8 bases. The ends lost 6 bases at V and 6 bases at J; junction bases unmatched: 4. The germline V gene has CDR1 MNHNY and CDR2 SVGAGI (reference sequence). This CDR3 is built from 14 residues. The CDR3 bases are TGTGCCAGCAGCCCACAGGGGGGTAATTCACCCCTCCACTTT. It is translated as CASSPQGGNSPLHF.

The V call is TRBV24-1, the J call TRBJ1-6; D perhaps matches TRBD1 (6 bases). The length of the CDR3 is 13 residues. The V and J ends lost 10 bases and 7 bases respectively, with 13 bases between them. Germline CDR1 is KGHDR and CDR2 is SFDVKD. The CDR3 sequence: CATQGPLNSPLHF. The CDR3 DNA reads TGTGCCACACAGGGTCCGCTAAATTCACCCCTCCACTTT.

V usage is TRBV9 and J usage is TRBJ2-3, with 9 nucleotides matching TRBD2. From germline, CDR1 is SGDLS and CDR2 YYNGEE. This CDR3 comprises 17 residues. The V gene end was trimmed by 4 bases and the J gene end by 1 base; junction bases not matched to a gene: 10. The CDR3 is CASSPRAGGSGTDTQYF. The CDR3, as DNA: TGTGCCAGCAGCCCCCGCGCGGGGGGGTCCGGCACAGATACGCAGTATTTT. Full variable domain (missing parts from reference TRBV9 and TRBJ2-3): DSGVTQTPKHLITATGQRVTLRCSPRSGDLSVYWYQQSLDQGLQFLIQYYNGEERAKGNILERFSAQQFPDLHSELNLSSLELGDSALYFCASSPRAGGSGTDTQYFGPGTRLTVL.

The rearrangement uses TRBV7-2 and TRBJ2-3; D is perhaps TRBD1 (6 bases). Germline CDR1 and CDR2: SGHTA and FQGNSA. Trimming shortened V by 5 bases and J by 0 bases, and 15 bases separated the two germline ends. The CDR3 contains 16 residues. In DNA, the CDR3 is TGTGCCAGCAGCCAGCGGACAGTCCACAGCACAGATACGCAGTATTTT. Its protein is CASSQRTVHSTDTQYF.

This clone has only one observation. The DNA for the CDR3 is TGTGCCAGCAGCCTATCGACAGGGCCGAGCACCGGGGAGCTGTTTTTT. Its translation: CASSLSTGPSTGELFF. V usage is TRBV9 and J usage is TRBJ2-2; 7 bases map to TRBD1. Germline lookup yields CDR1 SGDLS and CDR2 YYNGEE. Germline trimming cut 4 bases from V and 4 bases from J; bases unmatched to any gene: 10. The CDR3 extends over 16 amino acids.

The rearrangement joins TRBV9 to TRBJ2-3; 9 bases agree with TRBD1. The CDR3 runs 14 residues. Germline V CDR1 and CDR2: SGDLS, YYNGEE. With V trimmed by 7 bases and J by 2 bases, 5 bases remained unmatched. The CDR3: CASGQGSFTDTQYF. Here the CDR3 DNA reads TGTGCCAGCGGACAGGGGAGTTTCACAGATACGCAGTATTTT. Full variable domain (remainder filled in from reference TRBV9 and TRBJ2-3): DSGVTQTPKHLITATGQRVTLRCSPRSGDLSVYWYQQSLDQGLQFLIQYYNGEERAKGNILERFSAQQFPDLHSELNLSSLELGDSALYFCASGQGSFTDTQYFGPGTRLTVL.

The CDR3 DNA reads as TGTGCCAGCAGCCCTTCGACTAGCGGGAGCGTGTCCGGGGAGCTGTTTTTT. This encodes CASSPSTSGSVSGELFF. The chain combines TRBV5-4 with TRBJ2-2; 12 nucleotides align to TRBD2. Germline V CDR1 and CDR2: SGHNT, YYREEE (reference sequence). The CDR3 length is 17 residues. V was clipped by 4 bases and J by 6 bases; unmatched bases: 10.

This clone showed up just a few times. The rearrangement uses TRBV28 and TRBJ2-1, with TRBD2 matching over 11 bases. CDR3 size: 16 residues. J was trimmed by 4 bases and V by 5 bases; bases with no gene match: 7. Germline CDR1 and CDR2: MDHEN and SYDVKM. The CDR3 sequence: CASSTSSGGIYNEQFF. CDR3 DNA sequence: TGTGCCAGCAGTACCTCTAGCGGGGGGATTTACAATGAGCAGTTCTTC.

The rearrangement links TRBV4-1 to TRBJ2-2, with D possibly being TRBD1 (6 bases). The V gene's germline CDR1 is MGHRA and CDR2 YSYEKL. This CDR3 has 14 residues. V dropped 1 base and J dropped 4 bases, with 7 bases sitting between them. The CDR3: CASSQVDSTGELFF. The CDR3 DNA is TGCGCCAGCAGCCAAGTGGACAGCACCGGGGAGCTGTTTTTT.

This clone was seen just once. The V and J genes are TRBV14 and TRBJ2-7, with D possibly TRBD1 on 5 matching bases. Trimming took off 1 base at V and 7 bases at J, with 14 bases between the two ends. The CDR3 sequence is 14 residues long. CDR1 and CDR2 from the germline V gene are SGHDN and FVKESK. For the CDR3, the DNA is TGTGCCAGCAGCCAAGGACTGGACATCCTTGAGCAGTACTTC. Translation gives CASSQGLDILEQYF.

The rearrangement joins TRBV5-6 to TRBJ2-2; 11 nucleotides agree with TRBD2. Trimming cost V 4 bases and J 5 bases; bases outside gene matches: 4. From germline, CDR1 is SGHDT and CDR2 YYEEEE. The CDR3 contains 15 residues. The CDR3 spells CASSPRLAGTGELFF. CDR3 sequence (DNA): TGTGCCAGCAGCCCCCGACTAGCGGGAACCGGGGAGCTGTTTTTT.

The gene calls are TRBV19 and TRBJ1-2; D remains unclear. The CDR3 totals 13 residues. Germline values: CDR1 LNHDA, CDR2 SQIVND (reference sequence). Trimming took off 4 bases at V and 3 bases at J, with 9 bases between the two ends. The chain's CDR3 is CASSTRYDYGYTF. The CDR3 bases are TGTGCCAGTAGTACCCGGTATGACTATGGCTACACCTTC.

This chain uses TRBV7-2 with TRBJ2-7; D perhaps matches TRBD1 (5 bases). Trimming shortened V by 2 bases and J by 4 bases, and 21 bases separated the two germline ends. The CDR3 contains 17 residues. CDR1 and CDR2 (germline): SGHTA, FQGNSA. CDR3 amino acids: CASSLTGPTAGSYEQYF. CDR3 nucleotide sequence: TGTGCCAGCAGCTTAACAGGACCAACCGCCGGGTCTTACGAGCAGTACTTC.

This chain links TRBV7-9 with TRBJ2-3, with 10 bases identical to TRBD2. The CDR3 consists of 15 residues. V trimming: 5 bases; J trimming: 4 bases; junction bases outside the gene matches: 6. Germline assignment: CDR1 SEHNR and CDR2 FQNEAQ (reference sequence). The CDR3 DNA reads TGTGCCAGCAGCGCCCTAGCGGGGGTTTCAGATACGCAGTATTTT. Encoded protein: CASSALAGVSDTQYF.

This chain links TRBV24-1 with TRBJ2-1; D is ambiguous. The V gene's germline CDR1 is KGHDR and CDR2 SFDVKD. Trimming shortened V by 7 bases and J by 9 bases, and 15 bases separated the two germline ends. The CDR3 is made up of 13 amino acids. The CDR3 here is CATSVLESGEQFF. DNA of the CDR3: TGTGCCACCAGCGTGCTAGAGTCGGGTGAGCAGTTCTTC.